Following are 28 T cell receptor beta chains from one sample sequenced in a study of tumor T cells in aggressive B-cell lymphoma. TCRdb keeps only in-frame clones here, not all; method: immunoSEQ multiplex PCR. The sample gives around 890 clones, around 73% of which show up once; 15% to 20% is in the top ten. Sequenced sample: tumor tissue. The receptors were gathered from an adult with diffuse large B cell lymphoma. Some clones in this sample may be carry-over from other donors' samples.

The chain's CDR3 is CASSAGQGAWGTSDTQYF. The CDR3 nucleotides are TGTGCCAGCAGCGCAGGACAGGGTGCCTGGGGTACTTCAGATACGCAGTATTTT. This chain connects TRBV7-3 to TRBJ2-3, with 8 bases aligning to TRBD1. CDR1 SGHTA and CDR2 FQGTGA come from the germline V gene. Trimming at V came to 5 bases and at J to 4 bases, leaving 17 bases not matched to a gene. This CDR3 region has 18 residues. The full variable domain, completed using reference TRBV7-3 and TRBJ2-3, is GAGVSQTPSNKVTEKGKYVELRCDPISGHTALYWYRQSLGQGPEFLIYFQGTGAADDSGLPNDRFFAVRPEGSVSTLKIQRTERGDSAVYLCASSAGQGAWGTSDTQYFGPGTRLTVL.

The rearrangement links TRBV5-1 to TRBJ1-2; D call uncertain. The CDR3 consists of 13 residues. Trimming removed 0 bases at V and 5 bases at J, with 8 bases between. In germline, CDR1 is SGHRS, CDR2 YFSETQ. The CDR3 nucleotides are TGCGCCAGCAGCTTGGGGGCAGATTATGGCTACACCTTC. It is translated as CASSLGADYGYTF.

The genes are TRBV19 and TRBJ1-2; a possible D gene is TRBD1 (6 bases). Germline V lookup: CDR1 LNHDA, CDR2 SQIVND (reference sequence). V lost 4 bases to trimming and J lost 1 base, with 13 bases between them. The CDR3 runs to 15 residues. The CDR3 protein is CASSNPTGFNYGYTF. The CDR3 region has the DNA TGTGCCAGTAGTAACCCGACAGGTTTTAACTATGGCTACACCTTC.

This rearrangement joins TRBV9 to TRBJ2-3; TRBD1 agrees at 9 bases. The V gene end was trimmed by 4 bases and the J gene end by 1 base; junction bases not matched to a gene: 1. CDR3 length equals 14 residues. Per the germline V gene, CDR1 is SGDLS and CDR2 is YYNGEE. In DNA form, the CDR3 reads TGTGCCAGCAGCCGGACAGGGGGCACAGATACGCAGTATTTT. It encodes CASSRTGGTDTQYF.

The genes are TRBV2 and TRBJ1-6, with TRBD1 matching over 8 bases. Germline lookup yields CDR1 SNHLY and CDR2 FYNNEI. The CDR3 loop spans 12 amino acids. The V and J ends lost 6 bases and 9 bases, in that order; junction bases with no gene match: 1. The CDR3, as DNA: TGTGCCAGCAGGACAGGGGTTTCACCCCTCCACTTT. This codes for CASRTGVSPLHF.

The chain uses TRBV6-5 and TRBJ2-5; 7 bases map to TRBD1. There are 15 residues in the CDR3. V lost 5 bases to trimming and J lost 1 base; unmatched junction nucleotides: 7. The germline CDR1 and CDR2 sequences are MNHEY and SVGAGI. The CDR3 here is CASSTGQTIQETQYF. The CDR3, as DNA: TGTGCCAGCAGTACGGGACAGACCATCCAAGAGACCCAGTACTTC.

The CDR3 sequence: CASRRGTVERGANVLTF. CDR3 bases: TGTGCCAGTAGGCGAGGGACAGTTGAGAGGGGGGCCAACGTCCTGACTTTC. The J gene is TRBJ2-6, the V gene TRBV19; 7 bases map to TRBD1. V lost 6 bases, J lost 4 bases, and 12 bases stayed unmatched. Germline V lookup: CDR1 LNHDA, CDR2 SQIVND (reference sequence). CDR3 length: 17 amino acids.

This clone occurred once. This chain connects TRBV29-1 to TRBJ1-2, with 7 bases fitting TRBD1. J gave up 3 bases and V 6 bases, and 4 bases lay outside the gene matches. This CDR3 has 12 amino acids. Germline-derived CDR1 and CDR2 are SQVTM and ANQGSEA. The CDR3 is CSVPGQHYGYTF. Here the CDR3 DNA reads TGCAGCGTACCGGGACAGCACTATGGCTACACCTTC.

The chain is built from TRBV5-6 and TRBJ2-7; D is possibly TRBD1 (6 bases). Trimming took 3 bases from V and 2 from J, leaving 15 bases between them. The CDR3 covers 15 residues. CDR1 SGHDT and CDR2 YYEEEE come from the germline V gene. In nucleotides, the CDR3 is TGTGCCAGCAGCTGGGCCGGGACACCCCCCTACGAGCAGTACTTC. This sequence encodes CASSWAGTPPYEQYF.

This clone was seen a handful of times. The chain uses TRBV11-2 and TRBJ2-5, with TRBD1 identical over 7 bases. The germline CDR1 and CDR2 sequences are SGHAT and FQNNGV. This CDR3 has 14 amino acids. Trimming cost V 1 base and J 1 base; bases outside gene matches: 0. In DNA form, the CDR3 reads TGTGCCAGCAGCTTAGGGACAGGCCAAGAGACCCAGTACTTC. This codes for CASSLGTGQETQYF.

This chain connects TRBV7-9 to TRBJ2-7, with D unclear. Germline values: CDR1 SEHNR, CDR2 FQNEAQ (reference sequence). The length of the CDR3 is 10 residues. Trimming took 5 bases from V and 7 from J, leaving 6 bases between them. The CDR3 coding sequence is TGTGCCAGCAGCAACAGTGAGCAGTACTTC. Residues: CASSNSEQYF.

The CDR3 DNA follows: TGTGCCAGCAGCGCGGACAGTATGAACACTGAAGCTTTCTTT. Protein sequence: CASSADSMNTEAFF. V and J are TRBV9 and TRBJ1-1, with D perhaps matching TRBD1 (6 bases). Per germline, CDR1 SGDLS and CDR2 YYNGEE. There are 14 residues in the CDR3. Trimming took off 3 bases at V and 0 bases at J, with 9 bases between the two ends.

The chain has TRBV7-8 and TRBJ1-6, with TRBD1 identical over 8 bases. V lost 5 bases, J lost 8 bases, and 8 bases stayed unmatched. From germline, CDR1 is SGHVS and CDR2 FQNEAQ. CDR3 size: 15 residues. The CDR3 reads CASSPGQGSYSPLHF. Written as DNA, the CDR3 is TGTGCCAGCAGCCCCGGACAGGGATCATATTCACCCCTCCACTTT.

The rearrangement joins TRBV9 to TRBJ1-4; D gene uncertain. The germline V gene has CDR1 SGDLS and CDR2 YYNGEE. Trimming removed 3 bases at V and 6 bases at J, with 18 bases between. The CDR3 totals 16 residues. The CDR3 protein is CASSALAIRTDEKLFF. For the CDR3, the DNA is TGTGCCAGCAGCGCCCTAGCAATTAGGACGGATGAAAAACTGTTTTTT.

V is TRBV10-3 and J is TRBJ2-3; the D gene is possibly TRBD2 (5 bases). Germline loops: CDR1 ENHRY, CDR2 SYGVKD. This CDR3 contains 14 residues. The V and J ends lost 4 bases and 4 bases respectively, with 12 bases between them. The CDR3 DNA reads as TGTGCCATCAGTGTTCGGGAAAGGGCAGATACGCAGTATTTT. It yields the protein CAISVRERADTQYF.

The chain is built from TRBV5-4 and TRBJ2-2; TRBD2 is a possible D gene (6 bases). V shed 0 bases and J shed 6 bases, with 12 bases lying between them. This CDR3 has 15 amino acids. Germline lookup yields CDR1 SGHNT and CDR2 YYREEE (reference sequence). The CDR3 region is CASSLGEAGAGELFF. The CDR3, as DNA: TGTGCCAGCAGCTTGGGGGAGGCTGGGGCCGGGGAGCTGTTTTTT.

The rearrangement joins TRBV18 to TRBJ1-2; D is possibly TRBD1 (6 bases). This CDR3 spans 14 amino acids. V lost 5 bases and J lost 8, with 18 bases in between. CDR1 KGHSH and CDR2 LQKENI come from the germline V gene. Here the CDR3 reads CASSLLGGAGGYTF. The CDR3 nucleotides are TGTGCCAGCTCATTACTCGGGGGGGCAGGAGGCTACACCTTC.

The rearrangement links TRBV6-5 to TRBJ2-7; D not certain. The V end lost 0 bases, the J end lost 6 bases, and 15 bases lay between the germline ends. Germline CDR1 and CDR2: MNHEY and SVGAGI. The CDR3 is 15 amino acids. CDR3 amino acids: CASSYSRSAVGEQYF. In DNA form, the CDR3 reads TGTGCCAGCAGTTACTCTCGGAGCGCGGTCGGCGAGCAGTACTTC.

Only one count was recorded for this clone. The chain recombines TRBV11-2 with TRBJ1-4, with D possibly being TRBD1 (6 bases). CDR1 and CDR2 from the germline V gene are SGHAT and FQNNGV. V dropped 5 bases and J dropped 4 bases, with 14 bases sitting between them. The length of the CDR3 is 15 residues. The CDR3 here is CASSPDRLFNEKLFF. The CDR3 region has the DNA TGTGCCAGCAGCCCCGACAGGCTCTTTAATGAAAAACTGTTTTTT.

The chain has TRBV2 and TRBJ1-1, with 10 bases matching TRBD1. The CDR3 has 15 residues. From germline, CDR1 is SNHLY and CDR2 FYNNEI. The trim removed 4 bases at V and 5 bases at J, leaving 7 bases unmatched. CDR3 protein: CASSARQGAGTEAFF. CDR3 in DNA: TGTGCCAGCAGTGCGAGACAGGGGGCTGGAACTGAAGCTTTCTTT.

V gene TRBV11-2 combines with J gene TRBJ2-3; the match to TRBD1 covers 12 bases. The CDR3 has 19 amino acids. The trim removed 4 bases at V and 5 bases at J, leaving 16 bases unmatched. Germline V CDR1 and CDR2: SGHAT, FQNNGV. Here the CDR3 reads CASSSELNVGTGGRDTQYF. DNA for the CDR3: TGTGCCAGCAGCTCCGAACTAAACGTGGGGACAGGGGGCAGAGATACGCAGTATTTT.

The chain links TRBV7-6 to TRBJ2-7; D might be TRBD2 (6 bases). The CDR3 has 11 amino acids. Germline V gene sequence: CDR1 SGHVS, CDR2 FNYEAQ. Trimming removed 4 bases at V and 6 bases at J, with 7 bases between. CDR3 sequence (DNA): TGTGCCAGCAGCTACGGGGGCGAGCAGTACTTC. It specifies CASSYGGEQYF.

The chain is built from TRBV29-1 and TRBJ2-5; D is unresolved. The germline V and J ends were trimmed by 6 bases and 10 bases, with 12 bases remaining between them. The germline gives CDR1 SQVTM, CDR2 ANQGSEA. CDR3 length: 10 amino acids. This CDR3 is CSVPFPDQYF. The CDR3 nucleotides are TGCAGCGTCCCTTTCCCAGACCAGTACTTC.

The chain is built from TRBV14 and TRBJ2-1, with 7 positions matching TRBD2. V trimming: 4 bases; J trimming: 4 bases; junction bases outside the gene matches: 1. Germline-derived CDR1 and CDR2 are SGHDN and FVKESK. This CDR3 region has 13 residues. The CDR3, as DNA: TGTGCCAGCAGCCGCGGGGGATACAATGAGCAGTTCTTC. Its translation is CASSRGGYNEQFF.

The V call is TRBV19, the J call TRBJ1-1; 7 positions agree with TRBD1. The CDR3 runs to 16 residues. Germline values: CDR1 LNHDA, CDR2 SQIVND (reference sequence). After removal of 0 bases from V and 3 bases from J, the junction contained 7 bases not matched to a gene. The CDR3 DNA is TGTGCCAGTAGTATAGAGATGACAGGGAGACACACTGAAGCTTTCTTT. This sequence encodes CASSIEMTGRHTEAFF. The full variable domain, rest sourced from reference TRBV19 and TRBJ1-1, is DGGITQSPKYLFRKEGQNVTLSCEQNLNHDAMYWYRQDPGQGLRLIYYSQIVNDFQKGDIAEGYSVSREKKESFPLTVTSAQKNPTAFYLCASSIEMTGRHTEAFFGQGTRLTVV.

The gene calls are TRBV7-2 and TRBJ1-4, with no clear D. The germline V gene encodes CDR1 SGHTA and CDR2 FQGNSA. This CDR3 spans 15 amino acids. V was shortened by 5 bases and J by 0 bases, with 10 bases between the two germline ends. The DNA for the CDR3 is TGTGCCAGCAGCCCCGTTACAGCAACTAATGAAAAACTGTTTTTT. Protein: CASSPVTATNEKLFF.

The V gene is TRBV7-9, the J gene TRBJ2-2; 8 bases are a match to TRBD1. V shed 5 bases and J 7 bases; nucleotides not matched to a gene: 6. The CDR3 consists of 14 residues. In germline, CDR1 is SEHNR, CDR2 FQNEAQ (reference sequence). The CDR3 DNA is TGTGCCAGCAGCCGGACAGGGTTTAGCGGGGAGCTGTTTTTT. It specifies CASSRTGFSGELFF.

The chain couples TRBV27 to TRBJ2-3; 8 bases line up with TRBD2. This CDR3 is built from 15 residues. V trimming: 7 bases; J trimming: 1 base; junction bases outside the gene matches: 7. The V gene's germline CDR1 is MNHEY and CDR2 SMNVEV (reference sequence). The CDR3, as DNA: TGTGCCAGCACCCCGACTAGCGAGGGCACAGATACGCAGTATTTT. It specifies CASTPTSEGTDTQYF.